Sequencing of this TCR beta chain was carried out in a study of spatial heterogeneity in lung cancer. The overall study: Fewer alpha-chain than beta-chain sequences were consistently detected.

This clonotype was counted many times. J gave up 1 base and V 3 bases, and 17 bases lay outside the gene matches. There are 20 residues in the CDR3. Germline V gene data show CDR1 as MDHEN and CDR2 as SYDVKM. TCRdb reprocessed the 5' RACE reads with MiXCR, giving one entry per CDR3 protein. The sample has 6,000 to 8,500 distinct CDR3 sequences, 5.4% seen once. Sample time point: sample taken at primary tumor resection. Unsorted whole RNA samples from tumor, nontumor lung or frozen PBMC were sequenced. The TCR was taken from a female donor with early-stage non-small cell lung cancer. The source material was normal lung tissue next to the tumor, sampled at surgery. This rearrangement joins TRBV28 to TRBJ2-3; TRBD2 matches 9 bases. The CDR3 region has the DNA TGTGCCAGCAGTTTTGTTCGAGTAGCGGGAGTGGTTTTGGGCACAGATACGCAGTATTTT. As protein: CASSFVRVAGVVLGTDTQYF. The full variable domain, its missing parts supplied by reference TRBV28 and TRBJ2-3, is DVKVTQSSRYLVKRTGEKVFLECVQDMDHENMFWYRQDPGLGLRLIYFSYDVKMKEKGDIPEGYSVSREKKERFSLILESASTNQTSMYLCASSFVRVAGVVLGTDTQYFGPGTRLTVL.